There are many counts of the clone carrying this TCR beta chain. The data stem from a study of response to subunit inactivated influenza vaccine. TCRdb reprocessed the RT-PCR reads with MiXCR, giving one entry per CDR3 protein. Of over 400,000 distinct CDR3 sequences in the sample, about an eighth are singletons; the top ten hold 13%. The CDR3 length is 15 residues. Trimming shortened V by 8 bases and J by 4 bases, and 17 bases separated the two germline ends. The gene calls are TRBV12-3 or TRBV12-4 and TRBJ2-2; D unclear. The clonotype originates from a man in his forties or fifties who received an inactivated influenza vaccine. Sequencing used PBMCs from blood, obtained roughly 45 days after vaccination. The CDR3 reads CASSVATPSTGELFF. The CDR3 nucleotides read TGTGCCAGCTCCGTTGCGACCCCGAGCACCGGGGAGCTGTTTTTT.